A single sample is the source of the 22 T cell receptor beta chains below, sequenced in a study of PD-L1 blockade in urothelial cancer. The table came from immunoSEQ multiplex PCR; TCRdb's copy has only in-frame clones and leaves some out. The repertoire has about 90,000 clones, around four fifths of them found once; the top ten carry around 8%. Sample time point: peripheral blood 6 weeks after treatment start. Sequenced material: PBMCs, taken around atezolizumab (anti-PD-L1) treatment. The receptors were gathered from a man in his 70s with urothelial cancer.

CDR3 protein: CASSLKGQEMNTEAFF. CDR3 coding DNA: TGTGCCAGCAGTTTGAAGGGACAGGAGATGAACACTGAAGCTTTCTTT. This chain joins TRBV27 and TRBJ1-1; TRBD1 aligns across 8 bases. This CDR3 spans 16 amino acids. CDR1 and CDR2 (germline): MNHEY, SMNVEV (reference sequence). Germline trimming cut 3 bases from V and 0 bases from J; bases unmatched to any gene: 6.

The chain employs TRBV5-4 and TRBJ2-1; 13 bases fit TRBD2. The CDR3 spans 17 residues. The V gene end was trimmed by 4 bases and the J gene end by 2 bases; junction bases not matched to a gene: 6. Germline V gene data show CDR1 as SGHNT and CDR2 as YYREEE (reference sequence). The CDR3 is CASSPTSGGTAYNEQFF. Written as DNA, the CDR3 is TGTGCCAGCAGCCCGACTAGCGGGGGGACGGCCTACAATGAGCAGTTCTTC.

A few counts support this clone. V gene TRBV2 combines with J gene TRBJ2-3, with 7 bases identical to TRBD2. The CDR3 loop spans 16 amino acids. The V and J ends lost 6 bases and 4 bases, in that order; junction bases with no gene match: 13. Germline CDR1 is SNHLY and CDR2 is FYNNEI. For the CDR3, the DNA is TGTGCCAGCAGCGACCAACTAGCGTCGTGGTCAGATACGCAGTATTTT. Translated: CASSDQLASWSDTQYF. The full variable domain, in which reference TRBV2 and TRBJ2-3 provide the parts outside the CDR3, is EPEVTQTPSHQVTQMGQEVILRCVPISNHLYFYWYRQILGQKVEFLVSFYNNEISEKSEIFDDQFSVERPDGSNFTLKIRSTKLEDSAMYFCASSDQLASWSDTQYFGPGTRLTVL.

The chain couples TRBV10-3 to TRBJ1-1, with D possibly matching TRBD1 (6 bases). CDR3 length: 13 residues. The V and J ends lost 2 bases and 4 bases respectively, with 8 bases between them. Germline assignment: CDR1 ENHRY and CDR2 SYGVKD. The CDR3 DNA is TGTGCCATCAGTGAGCGCAGGGGCACTGAAGCTTTCTTT. Amino acids: CAISERRGTEAFF.

The CDR3 coding sequence is TGTGCCAGTAGTGGGACTAGCGGGCCGACCGGGGAGCTGTTTTTT. Its translation: CASSGTSGPTGELFF. This chain links TRBV19 with TRBJ2-2, with TRBD2 matching 12 bases. Germline V gene sequence: CDR1 LNHDA, CDR2 SQIVND (reference sequence). The CDR3 runs 15 residues. V was clipped by 5 bases and J by 5 bases; unmatched bases: 3.

This rearrangement joins TRBV11-2 to TRBJ2-3, with D hard to call. Germline V gives CDR1 SGHAT, CDR2 FQNNGV. Trimming left V 5 bases short and J 4 bases short, with 10 bases between. CDR3 length: 13 residues. Written as DNA, the CDR3 is TGTGCCAGCAGCCCCTTTGGAGCAGATACGCAGTATTTT. Its protein is CASSPFGADTQYF. The whole variable domain, remainder taken from reference TRBV11-2 and TRBJ2-3, is EAGVAQSPRYKIIEKRQSVAFWCNPISGHATLYWYQQILGQGPKLLIQFQNNGVVDDSQLPKDRFSAERLKGVDSTLKIQPAKLEDSAVYLCASSPFGADTQYFGPGTRLTVL.

The chain carries TRBV7-9 and TRBJ2-5; 8 bases line up with TRBD2. Germline V gene data show CDR1 as SEHNR and CDR2 as FQNEAQ (reference sequence). V trimming: 3 bases; J trimming: 3 bases; junction bases outside the gene matches: 6. The CDR3 is 15 residues long. The CDR3 region has the DNA TGTGCCAGCAGCTTGGGCGGGGGGCTCAAAGAGACCCAGTACTTC. This codes for CASSLGGGLKETQYF.

The chain couples TRBV30 to TRBJ2-2; 9 bases agree with TRBD1. V lost 0 bases, J lost 0 bases, and 11 bases stayed unmatched. There are 19 residues in the CDR3. Germline values: CDR1 GTSNPN, CDR2 SVGIG (reference sequence). The chain's CDR3 is CAWSVQGAGGFSNTGELFF. CDR3 in DNA: TGTGCCTGGAGTGTACAGGGGGCGGGTGGCTTTTCGAACACCGGGGAGCTGTTTTTT.

V is TRBV30 and J is TRBJ2-4; possible D gene TRBD2, 7 bases. V was pared by 0 bases and J by 4 bases, with 13 bases between. The CDR3 covers 15 residues. Per germline, CDR1 GTSNPN and CDR2 SVGIG (reference sequence). The CDR3 region has the DNA TGTGCCTGGAGTGTGCAGGGAGGGGGAAAAAACATTCAGTACTTC. Its protein is CAWSVQGGGKNIQYF.

The J gene is TRBJ2-1, the V gene TRBV9; D might be TRBD2 (7 bases). V was shortened by 5 bases and J by 8 bases, with 17 bases between the two germline ends. Germline assignment: CDR1 SGDLS and CDR2 YYNGEE. The length of the CDR3 is 14 residues. The CDR3 loop is CASSLRGGAYEQFF. DNA for the CDR3: TGTGCCAGCAGTCTGCGAGGGGGGGCCTATGAGCAGTTCTTC.

V gene TRBV6-1 combines with J gene TRBJ2-1; a possible D gene is TRBD2 (6 bases). V shed 8 bases and J shed 5 bases, with 7 bases lying between them. The germline gives CDR1 MNHNS, CDR2 SASEGT. The CDR3 runs to 11 residues. CDR3 amino acids: CASGGDNEQFF. CDR3 bases: TGTGCCAGCGGCGGGGACAATGAGCAGTTCTTC.

The rearrangement uses TRBV2 and TRBJ1-1; a possible D gene is TRBD1 (5 bases). V shed 1 base and J shed 4 bases, with 13 bases lying between them. The CDR3 sequence is 15 residues long. Germline V lookup: CDR1 SNHLY, CDR2 FYNNEI. For the CDR3, the DNA is TGTGCCAGCAGTGAAGAGGCCGGGGGGTCCACTGAAGCTTTCTTT. It specifies CASSEEAGGSTEAFF.

This chain uses TRBV5-4 with TRBJ1-1, with 12 bases aligning to TRBD1. The V segment lost 4 bases and the J segment 4 bases; nucleotides outside the gene matches: 8. The CDR3 contains 16 residues. Germline CDR1 SGHNT, CDR2 YYREEE (reference sequence). The CDR3 reads CASSRGQGASGTEAFF. The CDR3 coding sequence is TGTGCCAGCAGCCGGGGACAGGGGGCATCGGGCACTGAAGCTTTCTTT.

The chain recombines TRBV18 with TRBJ1-1, with 11 bases identical to TRBD1. Germline CDR1 KGHSH, CDR2 LQKENI. The CDR3 extends over 16 amino acids. With 3 bases clipped from V and 3 bases from J, the junction kept 6 bases outside the gene matches. The chain's CDR3 is CASSPGQGATYTEAFF. The CDR3 nucleotides are TGTGCCAGCTCACCCGGACAGGGGGCTACGTACACTGAAGCTTTCTTT.

This clone was counted many times. The CDR3 sequence: CASTVFSGETNYGYTF. CDR3 coding DNA: TGCGCCAGCACCGTATTTTCGGGGGAAACGAACTATGGCTACACCTTC. The chain links TRBV5-1 to TRBJ1-2, with a possible D match to TRBD1 (5 bases). The V end was cut by 6 bases, the J end by 2 bases, with 20 bases between. Germline CDR1 and CDR2: SGHRS and YFSETQ. CDR3 length equals 16 residues.

This clone has a single count. CDR3 coding DNA: TGTGCCAGCAGCCCCCGGGGGAAGCGGTACGAGCAGTACTTC. Its protein is CASSPRGKRYEQYF. V and J are TRBV13 and TRBJ2-7; tentatively, D is TRBD2 (6 bases). The CDR3 runs to 14 residues. The V gene's germline CDR1 is PRHDT and CDR2 FYEKMQ (reference sequence). The V end was cut by 5 bases, the J end by 4 bases, with 15 bases between.

The V and J genes are TRBV6-5 and TRBJ1-1; maybe TRBD1 (5 bases). CDR3 length: 13 amino acids. CDR1 is MNHEY and CDR2 is SVGAGI in the germline V gene. V dropped 7 bases and J dropped 5 bases, with 14 bases sitting between them. The CDR3: CASTGHQGTEAFF. The CDR3 bases are TGTGCCAGCACTGGACATCAAGGGACTGAAGCTTTCTTT.

For the CDR3, the DNA is TGTGCCAGCGCGCCTCCTAACACTGAAGCTTTCTTT. Protein product: CASAPPNTEAFF. The rearrangement links TRBV9 to TRBJ1-1; the D is unclear. Per the germline V gene, CDR1 is SGDLS and CDR2 is YYNGEE. The V end was cut by 7 bases, the J end by 2 bases, with 9 bases between. The length of the CDR3 is 12 residues.

The chain couples TRBV2 to TRBJ1-1, with a tentative D call TRBD1 (6 bases). CDR3 length equals 13 residues. Germline V gene data show CDR1 as SNHLY and CDR2 as FYNNEI. Between the trimmed V and J ends, which lost 6 bases and 11 bases, there was a span of 19 bases. In DNA form, the CDR3 reads TGTGCCAGCAGCCGACAGGCCTCCCCAAGGGCTTTCTTT. Encoded protein: CASSRQASPRAFF.

V gene TRBV7-3 combines with J gene TRBJ2-1; D may be TRBD1 (6 bases). This CDR3 has 12 residues. V was cut by 2 bases and J by 14 bases, with 13 bases left in between. Looked up from germline, CDR1 is SGHTA and CDR2 is FQGTGA. This chain's CDR3 is CASSLEAGTKFF. The CDR3 coding sequence is TGTGCCAGCAGCTTAGAGGCCGGGACAAAGTTCTTC.

The J gene is TRBJ2-7, the V gene TRBV5-4; TRBD2 agrees at 8 bases. With 0 bases clipped from V and 5 bases from J, the junction kept 1 base outside the gene matches. Germline V gives CDR1 SGHNT, CDR2 YYREEE (reference sequence). CDR3 length: 13 residues. Here the CDR3 reads CASSLAGGDEQYF. DNA of the CDR3: TGTGCCAGCAGCTTGGCCGGGGGGGACGAGCAGTACTTC.

This clone occurred many times. V is TRBV7-2 and J is TRBJ2-7, with 8 nucleotides matching TRBD1. This CDR3 is 13 amino acids long. Germline values: CDR1 SGHTA, CDR2 FQGNSA. V was pared by 3 bases and J by 4 bases, with 2 bases of the junction left unmatched. In DNA form, the CDR3 reads TGTGCCAGCAGCTTCGGACAGGGTTACGAGCAGTACTTC. Its translation is CASSFGQGYEQYF. The whole variable domain, remainder taken from reference TRBV7-2 and TRBJ2-7, is GAGVSQSPSNKVTEKGKDVELRCDPISGHTALYWYRQSLGQGLEFLIYFQGNSAPDKSGLPSDRFSAERTGGSVSTLTIQRTQQEDSAVYLCASSFGQGYEQYFGPGTRLTVT.